Reported below is one T cell receptor beta chain. Antigen unknown. CDR1 SGHAT and CDR2 FQNNGV come from the germline V gene. The germline V and J ends were trimmed by 3 bases and 7 bases, with 7 bases remaining between them. The CDR3 consists of 13 residues. These data originate in a study of OX40 agonist ivuxolimab in advanced cancers. Produced via immunoSEQ multiplex PCR; TCRdb's table is partial and in-frame only. The top ten clones hold 2% to 3% of a sample with 35,000 to 40,000 clones, about 86% of them seen once. Study-level points and caveats: CD4+ and CD8+ T cells in blood underwent clonal expansion by week 6 at 0.1 to 3.0 mg/kg.

The source of this sequence is an adult with an advanced solid tumor such as melanoma, head and neck, liver or kidney cancer. The material was CD4+ or CD8+ T cells sorted from blood, obtained in a trial of the OX40 agonist ivuxolimab. J is TRBJ1-6 and V is TRBV11-2; possible D gene TRBD1, 6 bases. The CDR3 DNA reads as TGTGCCAGCAGCTTTACAGGGAATTCACCCCTCCACTTT. Its translation is CASSFTGNSPLHF.